The 8 T cell receptor beta chains below come from one sample, sequenced in a study of CD4 T cells in relation to SARS-CoV-2 and coronaviruses. The unexposed donors gave CD4+ T cells in about 2011-2018, prior to COVID-19. After about 10 days of culture, CD4+ T cells were isolated. Antigens of these TCRs are unknown. Clones were sequenced by immunoSEQ multiplex PCR, and TCRdb holds only the in-frame ones, with some missing. In the table there are fewer than 20,000 clones, about 82% of which are singletons. The specimen sequenced was CD4+ T cells from PBMCs, cultured in vitro. Receptors originate from a human donor in good health.

The chain uses TRBV6-5 and TRBJ1-1; no reliable D call. Germline CDR1 reads MNHEY; CDR2 reads SVGAGI. The CDR3 covers 15 residues. V gave up 8 bases and J gave up 1 base, with 17 bases separating them. Here the CDR3 reads CASLKPGVGNTEAFF. The CDR3 coding sequence is TGTGCCAGCCTTAAGCCCGGGGTAGGGAACACTGAAGCTTTCTTT.

There are a few counts of this clone. The CDR3 reads CATSSAFGVYGYTF. For the CDR3, the DNA is TGTGCCACCAGCAGCGCCTTCGGAGTCTATGGCTACACCTTC. The rearrangement joins TRBV15 to TRBJ1-2; D is uncertain. The germline CDR1 and CDR2 sequences are LNHNV and YYDKDF (reference sequence). Trimming removed 3 bases at V and 4 bases at J, with 12 bases between. The CDR3 length is 14 residues.

The J gene is TRBJ2-3, the V gene TRBV10-2, with TRBD1 matching over 8 bases. CDR3 length: 15 amino acids. V shed 8 bases and J 2 bases; nucleotides not matched to a gene: 9. Looked up from germline, CDR1 is WSHSY and CDR2 is SAAADI. The CDR3, as DNA: TGCGCCAGCTCAGAGACAGGGGCTTACACAGATACGCAGTATTTT. Encoded protein: CASSETGAYTDTQYF.

The chain carries TRBV6-1 and TRBJ2-5; D uncertain. In germline, CDR1 is MNHNS, CDR2 SASEGT. The V end lost 1 base, the J end lost 4 bases, and 10 bases lay between the germline ends. The CDR3 covers 14 residues. The CDR3 loop reads CASSEEAWGETQYF. The DNA for the CDR3 is TGTGCCAGCAGTGAAGAAGCTTGGGGAGAGACCCAGTACTTC.

The rearrangement uses TRBV30 and TRBJ1-1; TRBD1 aligns across 8 bases. This CDR3 contains 14 residues. CDR1 is GTSNPN and CDR2 is SVGIG in the germline V gene (reference sequence). After removal of 1 base from V and 6 bases from J, the junction contained 7 bases not matched to a gene. CDR3 DNA sequence: TGTGCCTGGAGTGCCTCGGACAGGGACGCTGAAGCTTTCTTT. The encoded protein is CAWSASDRDAEAFF.

This clone was seen a single time. This CDR3 is CASSLTGGPNNEQFF. For the CDR3, the DNA is TGTGCCAGCAGCTTGACGGGAGGGCCTAACAATGAGCAGTTCTTC. The rearrangement joins TRBV5-4 to TRBJ2-1; TRBD2 matches 8 bases. Germline V CDR1 and CDR2: SGHNT, YYREEE (reference sequence). The length of the CDR3 is 15 residues. J was trimmed by 5 bases and V by 1 base; bases with no gene match: 5.

This clone was seen only once. The rearrangement joins TRBV5-1 to TRBJ2-7; D gene uncertain. CDR1 and CDR2 (germline): SGHRS, YFSETQ. Deletions cut 0 bases from V and 2 bases from J, with 12 bases between. The CDR3 totals 15 residues. Here the CDR3 reads CASSLGAMVTYEQYF. CDR3 DNA sequence: TGCGCCAGCAGCTTGGGGGCCATGGTTACCTACGAGCAGTACTTC.

This sequence joins TRBV2 and TRBJ2-5; tentative D call: TRBD2 (5 bases). Germline V gene lookup returns CDR1 SNHLY and CDR2 FYNNEI. V lost 7 bases and J 3 bases, leaving 12 bases between the germline ends. This CDR3 spans 13 amino acids. The DNA for the CDR3 is TGTGCCAGCAATCTAGCAAGGGAAGAGACCCAGTACTTC. It translates to CASNLAREETQYF.